The 29 T cell receptor beta chains in this list originate from one sample, sequenced in a study of human T cells and chemical hapten exposure. Time point here: patch test 1, 2 weeks after DPC sensitization. Treatment in this sample: therapeutic diphenylcyclopropenone sensitization with weekly scalp DPC. Each CDR3 protein gets one entry after TCRdb re-called the RACE reads with MiXCR. The data hold 150,000 or so distinct CDR3 sequences, with 13% to 15% observed a single time. Specimen: whole blood, collected in connection with sensitization to the hapten diphenylcyclopropenone (DPC). The receptors shown here come from a woman aged 25 to 39 with alopecia areata. Some clones in this sample may be carry-over from other donors' samples.

This clonotype was recorded a few times. The chain links TRBV20-1 to TRBJ2-5, with a possible D match to TRBD1 (6 bases). The germline gives CDR1 DFQATT, CDR2 SNEGSKA (reference sequence). This CDR3 region has 15 residues. The ends were cut back, 6 bases at V and 5 bases at J, with 22 bases in the middle. The CDR3 loop is CSARLTRGLGETQYF. CDR3 nucleotide sequence: TGCAGTGCCCGTTTAACGAGGGGGTTGGGTGAGACCCAGTACTTC.

This clonotype was recorded a few times. The rearrangement joins TRBV29-1 to TRBJ2-3, with 7 bases matching TRBD1. J was trimmed by 0 bases and V by 6 bases; bases with no gene match: 9. Germline CDR1 is SQVTM and CDR2 is ANQGSEA. This CDR3 has 15 amino acids. CDR3 DNA sequence: TGCAGCGTCAAACCAGGGGGTACTAGCACAGATACGCAGTATTTT. Translation: CSVKPGGTSTDTQYF.

The V call is TRBV20-1, the J call TRBJ1-4; D is perhaps TRBD1 (6 bases). The germline V and J ends were trimmed by 3 bases and 8 bases, with 16 bases remaining between them. Per germline, CDR1 DFQATT and CDR2 SNEGSKA (reference sequence). The CDR3 loop spans 14 amino acids. The chain's CDR3 is CSASRTGFQEKLFF. CDR3 coding DNA: TGCAGTGCTAGCCGTACAGGGTTTCAGGAAAAACTGTTTTTT.

This chain connects TRBV18 to TRBJ2-1; D ambiguous. The CDR3 is 13 amino acids. The germline V and J ends were trimmed by 3 bases and 7 bases, with 10 bases remaining between them. Germline V gene data show CDR1 as KGHSH and CDR2 as LQKENI. The CDR3 loop is CASSPHPVNEQFF. The CDR3 DNA is TGTGCCAGCTCACCCCATCCTGTGAATGAGCAGTTCTTC.

The sample holds a few counts of this clonotype. This sequence joins TRBV12-3 or TRBV12-4 and TRBJ2-5, with no clear D. The CDR3 is made up of 13 amino acids. V lost 0 bases, J lost 9 bases, and 11 bases lay in between. CDR3: CASSLALPDSQYF. Here the CDR3 DNA reads TGTGCCAGCAGTTTAGCGCTCCCTGACTCCCAGTACTTC.

The rearrangement links TRBV2 to TRBJ1-2; 9 bases are shared with TRBD1. This CDR3 contains 13 residues. The germline V gene has CDR1 SNHLY and CDR2 FYNNEI. The V gene end was trimmed by 6 bases and the J gene end by 2 bases; junction bases not matched to a gene: 1. The CDR3 loop is CASSGQGNYGYTF. The CDR3 DNA reads as TGTGCCAGCAGCGGACAGGGGAACTATGGCTACACCTTC.

The J gene is TRBJ2-2, the V gene TRBV20-1; D is unresolved. Trimming cost V 2 bases and J 1 base, with 8 bases left between them. Germline V gene data show CDR1 as DFQATT and CDR2 as SNEGSKA (reference sequence). CDR3 length: 14 amino acids. In nucleotides, the CDR3 is TGCAGTGCTAGAACCCACAGGAACACCGGGGAGCTGTTTTTT. Protein product: CSARTHRNTGELFF.

This clonotype was found a few times. The chain has TRBV28 and TRBJ2-7; TRBD2 aligns across 9 bases. V shed 3 bases, J shed 3 bases, and the junction held 18 bases outside the gene matches. The V gene's germline CDR1 is MDHEN and CDR2 SYDVKM. The CDR3 is made up of 19 amino acids. The CDR3 region has the DNA TGTGCCAGCAGTTTGGTGATAGCGGGGGTTACGGATAGGAACTACGAGCAGTACTTC. It encodes CASSLVIAGVTDRNYEQYF.

This clonotype was found a few times. The rearrangement uses TRBV5-4 and TRBJ1-1; D may be TRBD1 (5 bases). The CDR3 spans 13 residues. Germline lookup yields CDR1 SGHNT and CDR2 YYREEE (reference sequence). V was cut by 1 base and J by 7 bases, with 11 bases left in between. DNA for the CDR3: TGTGCCAGCAGCTTGATCGGGGGGAATGAAGCTTTCTTT. This gives the protein CASSLIGGNEAFF. The full variable domain, with the rest looked up from reference TRBV5-4 and TRBJ1-1, is ETGVTQSPTHLIKTRGQQVTLRCSSQSGHNTVSWYQQALGQGPQFIFQYYREEENGRGNFPPRFSGLQFPNYSSELNVNALELDDSALYLCASSLIGGNEAFFGQGTRLTVV.

The chain links TRBV28 to TRBJ2-6; D possibly corresponds to TRBD2 (5 bases). The V end was cut by 6 bases, the J end by 3 bases, with 18 bases between. CDR1 is MDHEN and CDR2 is SYDVKM in the germline V gene. The CDR3 sequence is 17 residues long. CDR3 bases: TGTGCCAGCAGCCCCCACGGGATCGTTCGTGGGGCCAACGTCCTGACTTTC. This gives the protein CASSPHGIVRGANVLTF.

The chain combines TRBV30 with TRBJ2-7, with D possibly being TRBD1 or TRBD2 (5 bases each). V dropped 0 bases and J dropped 6 bases, with 24 bases sitting between them. CDR1 and CDR2 from the germline V gene are GTSNPN and SVGIG (reference sequence). This CDR3 contains 17 residues. This CDR3 is CAWSVRGWGPPSGEQYF. The DNA of the CDR3 is TGTGCCTGGAGTGTACGTGGTTGGGGACCTCCTTCGGGCGAGCAGTACTTC.

This clonotype was counted a few times. The rearrangement joins TRBV28 to TRBJ2-3; TRBD2 might be the D (6 bases). The CDR3 loop spans 15 amino acids. The germline V and J ends were trimmed by 8 bases and 3 bases, with 18 bases remaining between them. Germline V gives CDR1 MDHEN, CDR2 SYDVKM. The CDR3 nucleotides read TGTGCCAGCTGCCTTCAGGGAGGTGAGACAGATACGCAGTATTTT. Protein sequence: CASCLQGGETDTQYF.

The chain employs TRBV6-8 and TRBJ2-1; 8 bases line up with TRBD2. The V gene end was trimmed by 3 bases and the J gene end by 2 bases; junction bases not matched to a gene: 9. Looked up from germline, CDR1 is MNHGY and CDR2 is SAAAGT. CDR3 length: 17 residues. CDR3 nucleotide sequence: TGTGCCAGCAGTTATGAACTAGCGGAGCTAACCTACAATGAGCAGTTCTTC. This translates into CASSYELAELTYNEQFF.

At least ten counts were recorded for this clonotype. The chain uses TRBV11-2 and TRBJ1-1; TRBD1 might be the D (6 bases). V was clipped by 0 bases and J by 1 base, with 9 bases between them. The germline V gene encodes CDR1 SGHAT and CDR2 FQNNGV. This CDR3 is 15 amino acids long. The CDR3 region has the DNA TGTGCCAGCAGCTTAGAGGGGGGACAGAACACTGAAGCTTTCTTT. It yields the protein CASSLEGGQNTEAFF.

J is TRBJ1-2 and V is TRBV6-5; TRBD1 might be the D (5 bases). CDR3 length equals 19 residues. Germline V gene data show CDR1 as MNHEY and CDR2 as SVGAGI. V lost 2 bases and J lost 0, with 22 bases in between. The CDR3 region has the DNA TGTGCCAGCAGTTACCAGAGTGCCAGGGCCGACCTATCTAACTATGGCTACACCTTC. This encodes CASSYQSARADLSNYGYTF.

The rearrangement uses TRBV19 and TRBJ2-1; 13 nucleotides align to TRBD2. V dropped 6 bases and J dropped 6; count of bases not matched to a gene: 11. From germline, CDR1 is LNHDA and CDR2 SQIVND (reference sequence). The CDR3 has 17 residues. The CDR3 sequence: CASRNSRGLAGLNEQFF. CDR3 DNA sequence: TGTGCCAGTAGAAACTCCCGGGGACTAGCGGGACTCAATGAGCAGTTCTTC.

The sample holds a few counts of this clonotype. This chain links TRBV11-2 with TRBJ2-1; D is tentatively TRBD1 or TRBD2 (7 bases each). Deletions cut 4 bases from V and 4 bases from J, with 11 bases between. The CDR3 length is 14 residues. Germline V gene sequence: CDR1 SGHAT, CDR2 FQNNGV. CDR3 region: CASSSGGGYNEQFF. The CDR3 DNA reads as TGTGCCAGCAGCTCAGGGGGAGGGTACAATGAGCAGTTCTTC.

The chain is built from TRBV18 and TRBJ2-4; a possible D gene is TRBD1 (7 bases). CDR3 length equals 14 residues. Germline V lookup: CDR1 KGHSH, CDR2 LQKENI. Trimming stripped 4 bases from V and 6 bases from J, with 13 bases between. CDR3 protein: CASSRGDRGNIQYF. CDR3 DNA sequence: TGTGCCAGCTCACGGGGGGACAGAGGAAACATTCAGTACTTC.

The chain links TRBV29-1 to TRBJ2-5; no clear D. CDR3 length equals 12 residues. Per germline, CDR1 SQVTM and CDR2 ANQGSEA. V lost 3 bases and J 2 bases, leaving 7 bases between the germline ends. Here the CDR3 DNA reads TGCAGCGTTGACAATTTACAAGAGACCCAGTACTTC. Amino acid sequence: CSVDNLQETQYF.

This clonotype was observed a few times. This sequence joins TRBV7-2 and TRBJ1-5, with 7 bases aligning to TRBD1. This CDR3 spans 15 amino acids. The trim removed 5 bases at V and 2 bases at J, leaving 6 bases unmatched. Germline V gives CDR1 SGHTA, CDR2 FQGNSA. In nucleotides, the CDR3 is TGTGCCAGCAGCGGAAACCAGGGGGGCAATCAGCCCCAGCATTTT. It yields the protein CASSGNQGGNQPQHF.

This clonotype has ten or more counts. The V call is TRBV3-1, the J call TRBJ1-5, with D unresolved. The CDR3 is 15 residues long. The V and J ends lost 1 base and 0 bases respectively, with 7 bases between them. CDR1 and CDR2 (germline): LGHDT, YNNKEL (reference sequence). CDR3 in DNA: TGTGCCAGCAGCCAAGCTATTCATAGCAATCAGCCCCAGCATTTT. Encoded protein: CASSQAIHSNQPQHF.

This clonotype showed up just a few times. The chain employs TRBV5-6 and TRBJ2-2; 7 bases fit TRBD1. V was pared by 2 bases and J by 1 base, with 8 bases of the junction left unmatched. In germline, CDR1 is SGHDT, CDR2 YYEEEE. The CDR3 consists of 17 residues. The CDR3 sequence is CASSFSIRQGNTGELFF. The CDR3 DNA is TGTGCCAGCAGCTTCTCTATTCGACAGGGGAACACCGGGGAGCTGTTTTTT.

This chain joins TRBV5-1 and TRBJ1-5; 7 bases fit TRBD1. CDR1 and CDR2 (germline): SGHRS, YFSETQ. The V and J ends lost 4 bases and 5 bases, in that order; junction bases with no gene match: 6. The CDR3 is made up of 14 amino acids. The CDR3 reads CASSTGQQDQPQHF. The CDR3 coding sequence is TGCGCCAGCAGCACGGGACAGCAAGATCAGCCCCAGCATTTT. Drawing the rest from reference TRBV5-1 and TRBJ1-5, the complete variable domain is KAGVTQTPRYLIKTRGQQVTLSCSPISGHRSVSWYQQTPGQGLQFLFEYFSETQRNKGNFPGRFSGRQFSNSRSEMNVSTLELGDSALYLCASSTGQQDQPQHFGDGTRLSIL.

This clonotype appeared a few times. This rearrangement joins TRBV5-1 to TRBJ2-3; tentatively, D is TRBD1 (5 bases). The germline V and J ends were trimmed by 4 bases and 5 bases, with 14 bases remaining between them. Germline CDR1 and CDR2: SGHRS and YFSETQ. The CDR3 totals 14 residues. CDR3 in amino acids: CASSRGGVGDTQYF. For the CDR3, the DNA is TGCGCCAGCAGCAGGGGTGGTGTTGGAGATACGCAGTATTTT. The entire variable domain, with the rest obtained from reference TRBV5-1 and TRBJ2-3, is as follows: KAGVTQTPRYLIKTRGQQVTLSCSPISGHRSVSWYQQTPGQGLQFLFEYFSETQRNKGNFPGRFSGRQFSNSRSEMNVSTLELGDSALYLCASSRGGVGDTQYFGPGTRLTVL.

This clonotype has a count of ten or more. The CDR3 region is CASSMIGNQPQHF. CDR3 nucleotide sequence: TGTGCCAGTAGTATGATAGGGAATCAGCCCCAGCATTTT. The chain combines TRBV19 with TRBJ1-5; D is unresolved. Germline CDR1 reads LNHDA; CDR2 reads SQIVND (reference sequence). The CDR3 is made up of 13 amino acids. Trimming took 3 bases from V and 4 from J, leaving 7 bases between them.

This clonotype was seen ten or more times. The chain has TRBV11-2 and TRBJ2-7; TRBD2 is a possible D gene (5 bases). Per the germline V gene, CDR1 is SGHAT and CDR2 is FQNNGV. Between the trimmed V and J ends, which lost 6 bases and 7 bases, there was a span of 16 bases. This CDR3 is built from 13 residues. The CDR3 spells CASRLTAPGEQYF. The CDR3 DNA reads TGTGCCAGCAGATTGACTGCCCCGGGGGAGCAGTACTTC.

This clonotype occurred a few times. J is TRBJ2-7 and V is TRBV2, with 8 nucleotides matching TRBD1. The V segment lost 4 bases and the J segment 6 bases; nucleotides outside the gene matches: 8. The germline V gene has CDR1 SNHLY and CDR2 FYNNEI. CDR3 size: 14 residues. The CDR3 DNA sequence: TGTGCCAGCAGTGGGGGGACAGGCAGGACCGAGCAGTACTTC. This translates into CASSGGTGRTEQYF.

There are a few counts of this clonotype. V gene TRBV4-3 combines with J gene TRBJ1-4; D perhaps matches TRBD1 (6 bases). The CDR3 is 15 residues long. Germline CDR1 reads LGHNA; CDR2 reads YSLEER. Between the trimmed V and J ends, which lost 0 bases and 8 bases, there was a span of 13 bases. The CDR3 DNA reads TGCGCCAGCAGCCAAGATTTCCAGGGGAAGGAAAAACTGTTTTTT. Translating gives CASSQDFQGKEKLFF.

This rearrangement joins TRBV9 to TRBJ2-2, with D unresolved. The germline gives CDR1 SGDLS, CDR2 YYNGEE. The CDR3 is made up of 12 amino acids. V was clipped by 6 bases and J by 1 base, with 4 bases between them. CDR3 sequence: CASNKNTGELFF. DNA of the CDR3: TGTGCCAGCAACAAGAACACCGGGGAGCTGTTTTTT.